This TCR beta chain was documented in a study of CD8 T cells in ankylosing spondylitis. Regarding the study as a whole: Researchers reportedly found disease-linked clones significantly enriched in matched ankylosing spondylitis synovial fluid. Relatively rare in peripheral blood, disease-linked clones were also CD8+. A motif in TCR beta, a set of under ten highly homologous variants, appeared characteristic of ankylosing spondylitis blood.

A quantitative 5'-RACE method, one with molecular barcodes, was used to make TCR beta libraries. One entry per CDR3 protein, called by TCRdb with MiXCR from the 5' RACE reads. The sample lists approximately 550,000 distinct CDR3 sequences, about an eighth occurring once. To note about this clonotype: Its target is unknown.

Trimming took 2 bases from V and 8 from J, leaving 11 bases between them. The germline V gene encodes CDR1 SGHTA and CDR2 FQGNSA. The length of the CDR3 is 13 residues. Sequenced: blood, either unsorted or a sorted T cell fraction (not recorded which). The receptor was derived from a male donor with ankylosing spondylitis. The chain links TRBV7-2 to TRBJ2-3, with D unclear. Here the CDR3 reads CASSLINWPTQYF. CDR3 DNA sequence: TGTGCCAGCAGCTTAATAAACTGGCCTACGCAGTATTTT.